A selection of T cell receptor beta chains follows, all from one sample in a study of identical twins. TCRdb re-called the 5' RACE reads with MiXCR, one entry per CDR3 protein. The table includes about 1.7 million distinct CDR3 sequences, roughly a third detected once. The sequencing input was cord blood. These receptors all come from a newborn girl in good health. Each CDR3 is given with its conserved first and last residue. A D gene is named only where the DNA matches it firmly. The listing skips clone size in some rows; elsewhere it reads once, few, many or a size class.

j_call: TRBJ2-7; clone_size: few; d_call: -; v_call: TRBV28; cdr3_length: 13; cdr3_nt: TGTGCCAGCAGTTTCCGGGATAAGGACGAGCAGTACTTC; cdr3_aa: CASSFRDKDEQYF
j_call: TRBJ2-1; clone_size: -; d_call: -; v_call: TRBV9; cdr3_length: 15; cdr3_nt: TGTGCCAGCAGCGACAGGGTTGACTTCGTCAATGAGCAGTTCTTC; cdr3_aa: CASSDRVDFVNEQFF
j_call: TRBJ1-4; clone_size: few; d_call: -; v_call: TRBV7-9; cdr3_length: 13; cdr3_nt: TGTGCCAGCAGCAAGCGGACGGATGAAAAACTGTTTTTT; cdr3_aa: CASSKRTDEKLFF
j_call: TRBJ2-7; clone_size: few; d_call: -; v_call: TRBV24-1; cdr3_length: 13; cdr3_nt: TGTGCCACCAGTAGCTCAGGGTCCTACGAGCAGTACTTC; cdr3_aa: CATSSSGSYEQYF
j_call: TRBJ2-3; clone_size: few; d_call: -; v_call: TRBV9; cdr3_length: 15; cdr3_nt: TGTGCCAGCAGCTTCCGCCGGGACAGCACAGATACGCAGTATTTT; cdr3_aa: CASSFRRDSTDTQYF
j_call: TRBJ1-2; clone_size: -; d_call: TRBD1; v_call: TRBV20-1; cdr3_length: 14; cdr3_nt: TGCAGTGCTAGTCCATGGACAGGGGGGTATGGCTACACCTTC; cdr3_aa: CSASPWTGGYGYTF
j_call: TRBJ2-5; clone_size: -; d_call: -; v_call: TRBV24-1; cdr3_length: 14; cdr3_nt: TGTGCCACCAGTGATTTCGGCACCCGGGAGACCCAGTACTTC; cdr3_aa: CATSDFGTRETQYF
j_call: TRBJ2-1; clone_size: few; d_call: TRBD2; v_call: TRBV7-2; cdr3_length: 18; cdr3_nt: TGTGCCAGCAGCTTAGACGCTCTCCGAACTAGCGGGTTCAATGAGCAGTTCTTC; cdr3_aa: CASSLDALRTSGFNEQFF
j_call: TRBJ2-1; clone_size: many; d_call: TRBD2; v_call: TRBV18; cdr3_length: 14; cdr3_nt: TGTGCCAGCAGCCCGGGACTAGCTAACAATGAGCAGTTCTTC; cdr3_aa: CASSPGLANNEQFF
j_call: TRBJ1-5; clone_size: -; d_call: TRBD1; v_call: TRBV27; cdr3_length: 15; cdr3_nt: TGTGCCAGCAGCCCCCGGACAGGATGGGATCAGCCCCAGCATTTT; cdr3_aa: CASSPRTGWDQPQHF
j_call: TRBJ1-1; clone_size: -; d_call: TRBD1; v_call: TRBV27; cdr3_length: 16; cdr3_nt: TGTGCCAGCAGTTTATACCCTACAGGGACAGGGGCTGAAGCTTTCTTT; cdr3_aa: CASSLYPTGTGAEAFF
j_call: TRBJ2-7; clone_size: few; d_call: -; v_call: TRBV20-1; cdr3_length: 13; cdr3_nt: TGCAGTGCTCACCAGACAGGTGAGGGCGAGCAGTACTTC; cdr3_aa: CSAHQTGEGEQYF
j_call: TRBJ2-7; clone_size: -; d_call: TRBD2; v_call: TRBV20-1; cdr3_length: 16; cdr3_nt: TGCAGTGCTCCTACCCTAGCGGGCCCCTCCTACAATGAGCAGTACTTC; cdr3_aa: CSAPTLAGPSYNEQYF
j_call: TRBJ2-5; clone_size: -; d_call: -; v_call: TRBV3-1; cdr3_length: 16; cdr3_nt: TGTGCCAGCAGCCAAGGAGATCTGGACGGTAAAGAGACCCAGTACTTC; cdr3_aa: CASSQGDLDGKETQYF
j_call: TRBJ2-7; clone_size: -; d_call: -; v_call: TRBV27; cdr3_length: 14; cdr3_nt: TGTGCCAGCAGTTTGTGGTCCAGGGACAACGAGCAGTACTTC; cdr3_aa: CASSLWSRDNEQYF
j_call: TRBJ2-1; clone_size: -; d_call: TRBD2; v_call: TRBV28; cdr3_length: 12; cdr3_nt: TGTGCCACCTCTAGCGGGCGAGAGACCCAGTTCTTC; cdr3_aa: CATSSGRETQFF
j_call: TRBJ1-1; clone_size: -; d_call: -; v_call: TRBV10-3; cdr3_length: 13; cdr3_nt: TGTGCCAGCGAAGGGAGGGGCGGGACTGAAGCTTTCTTT; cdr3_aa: CASEGRGGTEAFF
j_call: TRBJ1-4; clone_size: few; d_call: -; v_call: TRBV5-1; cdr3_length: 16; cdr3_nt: TGCGCCAGCAGCTTTAGCCTGACAACAACTAATGAAAAACTGTTTTTT; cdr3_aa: CASSFSLTTTNEKLFF
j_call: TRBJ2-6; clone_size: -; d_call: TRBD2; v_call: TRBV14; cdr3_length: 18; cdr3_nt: TGTGCCAGCAGCCATGAAGCGGGAGGCCTCTCTGGGGCCAACGTCCTGACTTTC; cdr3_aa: CASSHEAGGLSGANVLTF
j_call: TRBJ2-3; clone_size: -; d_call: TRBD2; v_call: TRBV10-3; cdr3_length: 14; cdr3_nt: TGTGCCATCAGCACTAGCGGGGCCACAGATACGCAGTATTTT; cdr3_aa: CAISTSGATDTQYF
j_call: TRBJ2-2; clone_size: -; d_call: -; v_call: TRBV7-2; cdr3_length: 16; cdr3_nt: TGCGCCAGCAGCTTAGGCCTGGCTAGACACACCGGGGAGCTGTTTTTT; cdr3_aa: CASSLGLARHTGELFF
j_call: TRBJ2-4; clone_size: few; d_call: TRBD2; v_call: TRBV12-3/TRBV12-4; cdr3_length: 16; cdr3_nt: TGTGCCAGCAGGCCAATCAGCGGGAGGAACAAAAACATTCAGTACTTC; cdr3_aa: CASRPISGRNKNIQYF
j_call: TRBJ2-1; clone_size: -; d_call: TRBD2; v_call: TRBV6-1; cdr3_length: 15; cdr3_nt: TGTGCCAGCAGTGCGACTAGCGGGAGGGGGAATGAGCAGTTCTTC; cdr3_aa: CASSATSGRGNEQFF
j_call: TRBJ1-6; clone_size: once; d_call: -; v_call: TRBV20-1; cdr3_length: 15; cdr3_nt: TGCAGTGCTAGAGGTCGACCGGGACACGATTCACCCCTCCACTTT; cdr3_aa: CSARGRPGHDSPLHF
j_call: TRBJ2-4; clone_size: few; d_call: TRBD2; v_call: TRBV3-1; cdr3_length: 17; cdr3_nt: TGTGCCAGCAGCCTCCTAGGGGGGACTAGCGGAAAAAACATTCAGTACTTC; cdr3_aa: CASSLLGGTSGKNIQYF
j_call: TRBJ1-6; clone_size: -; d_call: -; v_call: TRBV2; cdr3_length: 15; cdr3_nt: TGTGCCAGCATTTTATCCAGGTCCCGTAATTCACCCCTCCACTTT; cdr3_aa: CASILSRSRNSPLHF
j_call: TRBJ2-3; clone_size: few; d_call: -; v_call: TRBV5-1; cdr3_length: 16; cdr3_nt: TGCGCCAGCAGCCGCCGGGGGTCACCTAGCACAGATATGCAGTATTTT; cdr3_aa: CASSRRGSPSTDMQYF
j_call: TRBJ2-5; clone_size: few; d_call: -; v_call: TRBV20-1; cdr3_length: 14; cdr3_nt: TGCAGTGCTAGACGGCTGCTTCCCCAAGAGACCCAGTACTTC; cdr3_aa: CSARRLLPQETQYF
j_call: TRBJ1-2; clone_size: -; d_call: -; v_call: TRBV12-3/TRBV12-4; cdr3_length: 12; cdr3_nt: TGTGCCAGCAGTTTGGGGGTAGGGGGCTACACCTTC; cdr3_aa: CASSLGVGGYTF
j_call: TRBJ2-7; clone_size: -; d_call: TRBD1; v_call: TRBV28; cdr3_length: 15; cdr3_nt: TGTGCCAGCATAAACTCCGGGACAGGGACCTACGAGCAGTACTTC; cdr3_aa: CASINSGTGTYEQYF
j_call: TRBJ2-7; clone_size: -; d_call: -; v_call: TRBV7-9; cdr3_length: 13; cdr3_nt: TGTGCCAGCAGCCCAATTACGGGATACGAGCAGTACTTC; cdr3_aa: CASSPITGYEQYF
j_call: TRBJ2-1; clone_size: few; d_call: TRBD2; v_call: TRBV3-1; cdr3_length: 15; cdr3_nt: TGTGCCAGCAGCCAAGGCGGGAGTGGGAACAATGAGCAGTTCTTC; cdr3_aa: CASSQGGSGNNEQFF
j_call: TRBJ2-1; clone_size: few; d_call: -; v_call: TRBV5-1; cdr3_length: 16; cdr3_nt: TGCGCCAGCAGCCCAGATGGGAGTCTAGTCGGCAATGAGCAGTTCTTC; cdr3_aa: CASSPDGSLVGNEQFF